The entry below gives a single TCR beta chain sequence along with its context. The UMIs contained a 6-nucleotide sample barcode. They were added by template switching during cDNA synthesis. One entry per CDR3 protein, without DNA, is what TCRdb gives after re-calling the 5' RACE reads. Reported are about 330,000 distinct CDR3 sequences; the ten largest clones contain roughly 2%. The data were taken from a study of monozygotic twins with inflammatory bowel disease. Blood samples measuring more than 2 ml were taken per donor. The germline gives CDR1 MNHEY, CDR2 SMNVEV (reference sequence). The CDR3 length is 17 residues.

The sequencing input was blood. This sequence joins TRBV27 and TRBJ2-2; the TRBD2 assignment by TCRdb is unverifiable without DNA. The sequence was obtained from a human donor with ulcerative colitis or Crohn's disease, or a healthy co-twin of an affected twin (not recorded which). The CDR3 is CASSWKQGPANTGELFF.